The following is a T cell receptor (beta chain) sequence with its context. The conserved phenylalanine or tryptophan normally closing the CDR3 is absent here, so this likely arose from a read error. The CDR3 runs to 14 residues. The V end lost 2 bases, the J end lost 1 base, and 12 bases lay between the germline ends. In germline, CDR1 is GTSNPN, CDR2 SVGIG (reference sequence). This specimen comes from a study of molecular identifiers for immune sequencing clone quantification. TCRdb used MiXCR to reprocess the PCR reads, holding one entry per CDR3 protein. The sample lists about 510,000 distinct CDR3 sequences, 20% to 25% seen once, with roughly 0.81% in the top ten.

Sequences were obtained from naive CD8+ T cells from blood, with Jurkat cell RNA spiked in. Indicated subset: FACS-sorted CD8+CD4-CCR7+CD45RA+ naive T cells. This chain links TRBV30 with TRBJ2-7; a possible D gene is TRBD1 (6 bases). The sequence came from a human donor in good health. Some libraries in this study had Jurkat cell RNA spiked in. The CDR3 reads CAWSFGRGSYEQYL. DNA for the CDR3: TGTGCCTGGAGTTTCGGCAGGGGATCCTACGAGCAGTACCTC.